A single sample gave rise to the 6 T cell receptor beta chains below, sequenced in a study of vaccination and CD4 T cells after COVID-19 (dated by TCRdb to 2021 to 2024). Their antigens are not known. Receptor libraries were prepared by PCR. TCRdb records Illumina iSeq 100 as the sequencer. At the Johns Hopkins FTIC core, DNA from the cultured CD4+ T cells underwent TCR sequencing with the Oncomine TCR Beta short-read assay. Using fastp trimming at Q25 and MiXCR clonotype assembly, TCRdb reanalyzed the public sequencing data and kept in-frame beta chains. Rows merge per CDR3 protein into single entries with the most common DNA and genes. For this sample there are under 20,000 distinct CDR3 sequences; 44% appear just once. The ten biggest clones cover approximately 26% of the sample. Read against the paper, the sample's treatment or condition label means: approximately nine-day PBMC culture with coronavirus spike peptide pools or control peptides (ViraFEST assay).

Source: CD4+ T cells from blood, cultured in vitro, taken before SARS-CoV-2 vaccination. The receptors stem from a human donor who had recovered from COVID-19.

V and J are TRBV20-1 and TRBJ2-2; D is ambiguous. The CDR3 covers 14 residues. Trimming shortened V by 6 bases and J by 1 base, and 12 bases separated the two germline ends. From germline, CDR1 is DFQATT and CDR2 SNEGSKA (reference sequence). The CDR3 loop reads CSARPGVNTGELFF. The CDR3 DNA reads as TGCAGTGCCCGCCCCGGAGTGAACACCGGGGAGCTGTTTTTT.

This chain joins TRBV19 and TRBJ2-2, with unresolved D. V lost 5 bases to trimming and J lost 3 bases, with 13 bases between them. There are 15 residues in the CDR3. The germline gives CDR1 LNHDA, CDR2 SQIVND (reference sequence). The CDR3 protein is CASSELTKDTGELFF. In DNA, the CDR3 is TGTGCCAGTAGTGAGCTCACGAAGGACACCGGGGAGCTGTTTTTT.

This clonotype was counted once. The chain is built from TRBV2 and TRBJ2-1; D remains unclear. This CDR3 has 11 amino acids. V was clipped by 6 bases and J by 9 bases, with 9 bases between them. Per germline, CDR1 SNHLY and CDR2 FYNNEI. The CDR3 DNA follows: TGTGCCAGCAGATCGCCGGCTGAGCAGTTCTTC. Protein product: CASRSPAEQFF.

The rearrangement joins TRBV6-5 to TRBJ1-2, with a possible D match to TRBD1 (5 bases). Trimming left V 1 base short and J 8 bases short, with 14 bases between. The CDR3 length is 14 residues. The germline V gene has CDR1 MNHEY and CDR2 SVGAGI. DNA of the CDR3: TGTGCCAGCAGTTACTTGGGGGGGAGGGAGGGCTACACCTTC. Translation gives CASSYLGGREGYTF.

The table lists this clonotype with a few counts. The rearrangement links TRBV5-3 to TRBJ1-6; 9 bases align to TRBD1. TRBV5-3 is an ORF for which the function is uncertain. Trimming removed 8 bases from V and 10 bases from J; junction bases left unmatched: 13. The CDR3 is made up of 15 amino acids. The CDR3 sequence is CASSLYRDRDSPLHF. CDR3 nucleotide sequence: TGTGCCAGCAGCCTGTACCGGGACAGGGACTCACCCCTCCACTTT.

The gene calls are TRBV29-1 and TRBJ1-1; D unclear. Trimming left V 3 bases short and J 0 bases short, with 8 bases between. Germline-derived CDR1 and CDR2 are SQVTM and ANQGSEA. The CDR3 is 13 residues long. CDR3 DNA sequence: TGCAGCGTTGATAAGGGAATGAACACTGAAGCTTTCTTT. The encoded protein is CSVDKGMNTEAFF.